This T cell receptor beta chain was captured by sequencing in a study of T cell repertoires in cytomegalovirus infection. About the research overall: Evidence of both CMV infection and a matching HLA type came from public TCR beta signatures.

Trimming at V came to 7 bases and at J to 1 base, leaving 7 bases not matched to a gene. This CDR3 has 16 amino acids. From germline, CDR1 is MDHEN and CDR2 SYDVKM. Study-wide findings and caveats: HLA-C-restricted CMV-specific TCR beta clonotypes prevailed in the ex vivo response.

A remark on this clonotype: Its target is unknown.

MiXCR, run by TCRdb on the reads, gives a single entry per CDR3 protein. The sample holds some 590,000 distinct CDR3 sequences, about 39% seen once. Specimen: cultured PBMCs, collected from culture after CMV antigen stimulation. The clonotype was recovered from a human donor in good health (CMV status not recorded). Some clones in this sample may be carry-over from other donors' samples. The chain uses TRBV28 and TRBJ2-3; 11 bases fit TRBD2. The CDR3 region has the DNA TGTGCCAGCAAACATACACTAGCGGGGGGCACAGATACGCAGTATTTT. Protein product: CASKHTLAGGTDTQYF.